One sample yielded the 25 T cell receptor beta chains listed below, sequenced in a study of T cell responses to AZD1222 COVID-19 vaccine (dated by TCRdb to 2020 to 2022). The protocol used for the library was the immunoSEQ multiplex PCR assay. Here the immuneACCESS table is served through TCRdb, limited to in-frame sequences with V and J called. Missing clones are a known gap in these copies; in checked studies unresolved V genes cover under half, and the rest lacks a known reason. For this sample the table gives more than 100,000 clones, of which about nine tenths were detected only once. The ten top clones hold 7.5% to 8% of the sample. The intended sense of this specimen's time point label: baseline before first vaccination. Sequences were derived from peripheral blood, sampled on day 0 of AZD1222 vaccination. The receptors were sampled from an adult in good health.

This rearrangement joins TRBV5-1 to TRBJ2-7; 12 positions agree with TRBD2. The CDR3 contains 16 residues. The trim removed 1 base at V and 7 bases at J, leaving 9 bases unmatched. Per germline, CDR1 SGHRS and CDR2 YFSETQ. The CDR3 loop reads CASSLRGTSGRQEQYF. The DNA for the CDR3 is TGCGCCAGCAGCTTGCGGGGTACTAGCGGGAGGCAGGAGCAGTACTTC.

This chain joins TRBV11-3 and TRBJ2-1, with D possibly matching TRBD2 (5 bases). CDR1 is SGHNT and CDR2 is YENEEA in the germline V gene. The CDR3 extends over 13 amino acids. The V end lost 6 bases, the J end lost 5 bases, and 11 bases lay between the germline ends. The CDR3 spells CASRSRADNEQFF. The CDR3 DNA reads as TGTGCCAGCAGGTCGCGGGCTGACAATGAGCAGTTCTTC.

The CDR3 nucleotides read TGTGCCAGCGGCACGGGGGGGCCTATGCAGTTCTTC. This gives the protein CASGTGGPMQFF. The chain carries TRBV27 and TRBJ2-1; 8 nucleotides match TRBD2. CDR1 and CDR2 (germline): MNHEY, SMNVEV (reference sequence). V shed 8 bases, J shed 12 bases, and the junction held 9 bases outside the gene matches. CDR3 length: 12 amino acids.

This clone has a handful of counts. The chain couples TRBV5-4 to TRBJ1-2; 7 nucleotides line up with TRBD1. The CDR3 runs 14 residues. J gave up 6 bases and V 5 bases, and 10 bases lay outside the gene matches. CDR1 is SGHNT and CDR2 is YYREEE in the germline V gene (reference sequence). The CDR3: CASRRQGARDGYTF. CDR3 DNA: TGTGCCAGCAGACGACAGGGAGCAAGAGATGGCTACACCTTC.

The rearrangement links TRBV29-1 to TRBJ1-2, with D hard to call. Between the trimmed V and J ends, which lost 4 bases and 2 bases, there was a span of 14 bases. The CDR3 has 14 residues. Germline loops: CDR1 SQVTM, CDR2 ANQGSEA. DNA for the CDR3: TGCAGCGTTGCGGAGACACTCCCGAACTATGGCTACACCTTC. Translated: CSVAETLPNYGYTF.

To note about this clone: At one end the junction does not follow the germline gene, possibly because of a read error. The J gene is TRBJ2-5, the V gene TRBV7-7, with 8 nucleotides matching TRBD2. This CDR3 is built from 17 residues. The germline V gene encodes CDR1 SSHAT and CDR2 FNYEAQ (reference sequence). CDR3 loop: CASSLGSGDPYQETQYF. The DNA for the CDR3 is TGTGCTAGCAGCTTAGGTAGCGGGGACCCGTACCAAGAGACCCAGTACTTC.

This chain links TRBV5-1 with TRBJ2-5, with 12 positions matching TRBD2. V was pared by 0 bases and J by 1 base, with 13 bases of the junction left unmatched. Germline V gives CDR1 SGHRS, CDR2 YFSETQ. This CDR3 spans 20 amino acids. The CDR3 DNA reads as TGCGCCAGCAGCTTGGTAGGCCGACTAGCGGGGGCCCTGCGCCAAGAGACCCAGTACTTC. It codes for CASSLVGRLAGALRQETQYF. Combining the CDR3 with reference TRBV5-1 and TRBJ2-5 gives the whole variable domain KAGVTQTPRYLIKTRGQQVTLSCSPISGHRSVSWYQQTPGQGLQFLFEYFSETQRNKGNFPGRFSGRQFSNSRSEMNVSTLELGDSALYLCASSLVGRLAGALRQETQYFGPGTRLLVL.

This clone was recorded a few times. V usage is TRBV10-2 and J usage is TRBJ2-7, with D unresolved. CDR1 is WSHSY, CDR2 SAAADI, per germline. The V and J ends lost 2 bases and 3 bases respectively, with 8 bases between them. The CDR3 is 13 residues long. CDR3 protein: CASSEPPSYEQYF. The CDR3 nucleotides read TGCGCCAGCAGTGAGCCCCCCAGCTACGAGCAGTACTTC.

The chain has TRBV12-3 or TRBV12-4 and TRBJ2-7, with D perhaps matching TRBD2 (6 bases). V was clipped by 1 base and J by 6 bases, with 10 bases between them. CDR3 length: 13 residues. CDR3 sequence: CASSLGREREQYF. DNA of the CDR3: TGTGCCAGCAGTTTAGGACGGGAGCGCGAGCAGTACTTC.

V gene TRBV29-1 combines with J gene TRBJ2-7, with 7 bases identical to TRBD1. V gave up 4 bases and J gave up 3 bases; unmatched junction bases: 6. The germline V gene has CDR1 SQVTM and CDR2 ANQGSEA. The CDR3 runs to 13 residues. The CDR3 nucleotides read TGCAGCGTTGGGACAGGCCGGAGCTACGAGCAGTACTTC. Its translation: CSVGTGRSYEQYF.

V and J are TRBV5-1 and TRBJ1-4; possibly TRBD1 for D (5 bases). This CDR3 comprises 14 residues. Germline values: CDR1 SGHRS, CDR2 YFSETQ. Between the trimmed V and J ends, which lost 1 base and 7 bases, there was a span of 11 bases. This CDR3 is CASSLSGGSEKLFF. In DNA, the CDR3 is TGCGCCAGCAGCTTGTCTGGGGGTTCTGAAAAACTGTTTTTT.

The V gene is TRBV28, the J gene TRBJ2-7; TRBD1 matches at 8 bases. Germline lookup yields CDR1 MDHEN and CDR2 SYDVKM. The CDR3 runs 17 residues. With V trimmed by 7 bases and J by 0 bases, 14 bases remained unmatched. The CDR3 DNA follows: TGTGCCAGCATTGCTCCCCCGGGACAGGAGAGCTCCTACGAGCAGTACTTC. It encodes CASIAPPGQESSYEQYF. The full variable domain, its missing parts supplied by reference TRBV28 and TRBJ2-7, is DVKVTQSSRYLVKRTGEKVFLECVQDMDHENMFWYRQDPGLGLRLIYFSYDVKMKEKGDIPEGYSVSREKKERFSLILESASTNQTSMYLCASIAPPGQESSYEQYFGPGTRLTVT.

This CDR3 reads CASSPQGKDGYTF. As DNA, the CDR3 is TGTGCCAGCAGTCCACAGGGGAAGGATGGCTACACCTTC. V usage is TRBV28 and J usage is TRBJ1-2, with 7 nucleotides matching TRBD1. The CDR3 loop spans 13 amino acids. After removal of 5 bases from V and 6 bases from J, the junction contained 6 bases not matched to a gene. Per the germline V gene, CDR1 is MDHEN and CDR2 is SYDVKM.

J is TRBJ1-4 and V is TRBV5-1; 9 nucleotides line up with TRBD1. CDR1 is SGHRS, CDR2 YFSETQ, per germline. There are 15 residues in the CDR3. The junction had 6 bases not matched to a gene; V was cut back by 3 bases and J by 6 bases. This chain's CDR3 is CASSWAGQGHEKLFF. CDR3 coding DNA: TGCGCCAGCAGCTGGGCGGGACAGGGCCATGAAAAACTGTTTTTT. Full variable domain (rest looked up from reference TRBV5-1 and TRBJ1-4): KAGVTQTPRYLIKTRGQQVTLSCSPISGHRSVSWYQQTPGQGLQFLFEYFSETQRNKGNFPGRFSGRQFSNSRSEMNVSTLELGDSALYLCASSWAGQGHEKLFFGSGTQLSVL.

This clone came up once. The chain recombines TRBV7-2 with TRBJ2-5, with a weak D call TRBD2 (6 bases). V dropped 2 bases and J dropped 1 base, with 14 bases sitting between them. Germline V CDR1 and CDR2: SGHTA, FQGNSA. This CDR3 contains 16 residues. Here the CDR3 reads CASSLLAGRPQETQYF. The CDR3 DNA reads as TGTGCCAGCAGCTTACTGGCGGGGCGCCCCCAAGAGACCCAGTACTTC.

This chain joins TRBV6-5 and TRBJ1-2; D perhaps matches TRBD1 (6 bases). The CDR3 covers 14 residues. Per the germline V gene, CDR1 is MNHEY and CDR2 is SVGAGI. V was trimmed by 5 bases and J by 1 base, leaving 11 bases between them. The CDR3 is CASSHREVNYGYTF. The CDR3 DNA reads as TGTGCCAGCAGTCACAGGGAGGTTAACTATGGCTACACCTTC.

This clone was seen just once. This chain connects TRBV9 to TRBJ2-2; 11 bases are a match to TRBD2. The CDR3 spans 16 residues. V shed 4 bases and J 1 base; nucleotides not matched to a gene: 3. Germline CDR1 reads SGDLS; CDR2 reads YYNGEE. This chain's CDR3 is CASSPTSGGNTGELFF. The CDR3 nucleotides read TGTGCCAGCAGCCCTACTAGCGGGGGGAACACCGGGGAGCTGTTTTTT.

The rearrangement joins TRBV18 to TRBJ2-5; D is uncertain. CDR1 is KGHSH and CDR2 is LQKENI in the germline V gene. V was pared by 4 bases and J by 1 base, with 4 bases between. The CDR3 is 12 amino acids. Here the CDR3 reads CASSRLQETQYF. The CDR3 nucleotides are TGTGCCAGCTCACGTCTCCAAGAGACCCAGTACTTC.

This chain links TRBV28 with TRBJ1-5; D might be TRBD1 (6 bases). Trimming removed 6 bases at V and 5 bases at J, with 17 bases between. CDR3 length equals 15 residues. The germline V gene encodes CDR1 MDHEN and CDR2 SYDVKM. DNA for the CDR3: TGTGCCAGCAGACTCAGGGGCCCGGACTATCAGCCCCAGCATTTT. Its translation: CASRLRGPDYQPQHF. The full variable domain, in which reference TRBV28 and TRBJ1-5 provide the parts outside the CDR3, is DVKVTQSSRYLVKRTGEKVFLECVQDMDHENMFWYRQDPGLGLRLIYFSYDVKMKEKGDIPEGYSVSREKKERFSLILESASTNQTSMYLCASRLRGPDYQPQHFGDGTRLSIL.

The J gene is TRBJ2-5, the V gene TRBV5-6; 7 nucleotides line up with TRBD1. V was pared by 3 bases and J by 4 bases, with 3 bases of the junction left unmatched. The CDR3 runs to 13 residues. Per germline, CDR1 SGHDT and CDR2 YYEEEE. CDR3 protein: CASSSTGVETQYF. In DNA form, the CDR3 reads TGTGCCAGCAGCTCCACAGGGGTAGAGACCCAGTACTTC.

This clone appeared a single time. The rearrangement links TRBV24-1 to TRBJ2-5; 8 nucleotides match TRBD1. The CDR3 is 15 amino acids. The V gene's germline CDR1 is KGHDR and CDR2 SFDVKD. J lost 1 base, V lost 3 bases, and 3 bases had no gene match. The CDR3 DNA reads as TGTGCCACCAGTGATCCAACAGGGGGCCAAGAGACCCAGTACTTC. Protein: CATSDPTGGQETQYF.

The rearrangement links TRBV6-1 to TRBJ1-2, with 8 bases lining up with TRBD1. The CDR3 covers 13 residues. Trimming cost V 2 bases and J 6 bases; bases outside gene matches: 2. The germline CDR1 and CDR2 sequences are MNHNS and SASEGT. CDR3 region: CASSETGGDGYTF. CDR3 coding DNA: TGTGCCAGCAGTGAAACAGGGGGTGATGGCTACACCTTC.

This clone has more than one count but fewer than ten. CDR3 sequence reads: CASSFFGGEKLFF. In DNA, the CDR3 is TGTGCCAGCAGTTTCTTTGGGGGAGAAAAACTGTTTTTT. The genes are TRBV12-3 or TRBV12-4 and TRBJ1-4, with TRBD1 as a possible D gene (5 bases). The CDR3 covers 13 residues. Trimming removed 3 bases at V and 8 bases at J, with 10 bases between.

The V and J genes are TRBV24-1 and TRBJ1-4; TRBD1 might be the D (5 bases). V was clipped by 8 bases and J by 4 bases, with 25 bases between them. CDR1 KGHDR and CDR2 SFDVKD come from the germline V gene. The CDR3 contains 18 residues. This CDR3 is CATMRRGSSVLCNEKLFF. CDR3 coding DNA: TGTGCCACCATGCGACGGGGGTCCTCAGTTCTCTGTAATGAAAAACTGTTTTTT.

This sequence joins TRBV5-4 and TRBJ2-7; 7 nucleotides line up with TRBD1. CDR3 size: 14 residues. From germline, CDR1 is SGHNT and CDR2 YYREEE (reference sequence). V gave up 0 bases and J gave up 5 bases; unmatched junction bases: 5. CDR3: CASSLAVTGNEQYF. The CDR3, as DNA: TGTGCCAGCAGCTTGGCCGTGACAGGGAACGAGCAGTACTTC.